This is a list of T cell receptor beta chains from one sample in a study of T cells in Graves' hyperthyroidism and ophthalmopathy. One entry per CDR3 protein results from TCRdb running MiXCR on the multiplex PCR reads. The table shows more than 600,000 distinct CDR3 sequences, with around 17% occurring only once. Sample: blood. These receptors all stem from a man aged 18-30 years with Graves' hyperthyroidism. Both conserved end residues are part of each CDR3. The D gene is left open where the match is weak. Part of the rows lack a size; the others show once, few, many or a class for expanded clones.

few TRBJ2-3 17 TRBD2 TRBV6-2/TRBV6-3 TGTGCCAGCAGTTACTCGGGGACTAGCGCTTACACAGATACGCAGTATTTT CASSYSGTSAYTDTQYF
many TRBJ2-7 16 TRBD2 TRBV18 TGTGCCAGCTCACCAAGGATGCGGGAGGGCTCCTACGAGCAGTACTTC CASSPRMREGSYEQYF
many TRBJ1-3 16 - TRBV27 TGTGCCAGCAGCTATGGAGGGCCTGGCTCTGGAAACACCATATATTTT CASSYGGPGSGNTIYF
few TRBJ1-1 15 TRBD1 TRBV6-5 TGTGCCAGCAGTTACCAGACAGGGTTGAACACTGAAGCTTTCTTT CASSYQTGLNTEAFF
- TRBJ2-1 12 - TRBV9 TGTGCCAGCAGCGTCGTCACCGAGGGGCAGTTCTTC CASSVVTEGQFF
- TRBJ1-5 13 TRBD1 TRBV2 TGTGCCAGCAGCAGCTCAGGGGGTCAGCCCCAGCATTTT CASSSSGGQPQHF
many TRBJ2-1 15 TRBD2 TRBV20-1 TGCAGTGCAGGTAAAGCGGGAGGGCAACGAGATGAGCAGTTCTTC CSAGKAGGQRDEQFF
many TRBJ2-7 14 - TRBV9 TGTGCCAGCAGCGTAAGGGCCAATGACTACGAGCAGTACTTC CASSVRANDYEQYF
few TRBJ2-3 14 TRBD1 TRBV6-1 TGTGCCAGCAGGACAGGGATCTCCGCAGATACGCAGTATTTT CASRTGISADTQYF
- TRBJ1-5 16 TRBD1 TRBV19 TGTGCCAGTAGTCGGACAGGTGCCGTTAGCAATCAGCCCCAGCATTTT CASSRTGAVSNQPQHF
many TRBJ2-2 15 TRBD1 TRBV9 TGTGCCAGCAGCCCCCGGACAGGGAACACCGGGGAGCTGTTTTTT CASSPRTGNTGELFF
few TRBJ1-5 15 - TRBV7-2 TGTGCCAGCAGCTTAGCGCGACAGTTCAATCAGCCCCAGCATTTT CASSLARQFNQPQHF
many TRBJ2-7 14 - TRBV28 TGTGCCAGCACCGTATCCCAAGGGGCTCAAGAGCAGTACTTC CASTVSQGAQEQYF
few TRBJ1-5 16 - TRBV27 TGTGCCAGCAGTTTATATTCCGGGCAGGGGAGGCAGCCCCAGCATTTT CASSLYSGQGRQPQHF
many TRBJ1-5 12 - TRBV2 TGTGCCAGCAAGGCGGATCATCAGCCCCAGCATTTT CASKADHQPQHF
few TRBJ1-1 13 - TRBV3-1 TGTGCCAGCAGCCTCCGGGCGGCGGGAGAAGCTTTCTTT CASSLRAAGEAFF
- TRBJ1-6 14 TRBD1 TRBV7-2 TGTGCCAGCAGGGGACAGGGGCTAGATTCACCCCTCCACTTT CASRGQGLDSPLHF
few TRBJ1-6 15 TRBD1 TRBV20-1 TGCAGTGCTGGGACAGGGAGATCCTATAATTCACCCCTCCACTTT CSAGTGRSYNSPLHF
- TRBJ2-2 16 - TRBV9 TGTGCCAGCAGCTCCACTGCGGGGAGGAACACCGGGGAGCTGTTTTTT CASSSTAGRNTGELFF
- TRBJ2-7 15 - TRBV9 TGTGCCAGCAGCGTATTTGGGGACGGGGGTTCTGAGCAGTACTTC CASSVFGDGGSEQYF
many TRBJ2-1 15 TRBD2 TRBV2 TGTGCCAGCAGTCGACTAGCGGGAGGGTCCAATGAGCAGTTCTTC CASSRLAGGSNEQFF
many TRBJ2-7 16 TRBD1 TRBV4-1 TGCGCCAGCAGCCTTAGCCTCGGGACAGGGTCCTACGAGCAGTACTTC CASSLSLGTGSYEQYF
few TRBJ2-3 14 TRBD2 TRBV12-3/TRBV12-4 TGTGCCAGCAGAGGACTAGCGGGAGGGCAAACGCAGTATTTT CASRGLAGGQTQYF
few TRBJ2-7 14 - TRBV6-1 TGTGCCAGCAGTCGCATGGGGACCTCCTACGAGCAGTACTTC CASSRMGTSYEQYF
- TRBJ2-7 17 - TRBV18 TGTGCCAGCTCACCACCTCAGGGAAGGAGGCCTCCCTGCGAGCAGTACTTC CASSPPQGRRPPCEQYF
- TRBJ2-6 21 - TRBV11-2 TGTGCCAGCAGCTTAGAACTCAGGAGGGTAGGGCCTCCACCTGGGGCCAACGTCCTGACTTTC CASSLELRRVGPPPGANVLTF
few TRBJ2-7 15 TRBD1 TRBV7-2 TGTGCCAGCAGCTCGCTGGGACAGGGTACCTACGAGCAGTACTTC CASSSLGQGTYEQYF
many TRBJ2-1 17 TRBD2 TRBV12-3/TRBV12-4 TGTGCCAGCACCCCCCCCGGGACTAGCGGTCCCTACAATGAGCAGTTCTTC CASTPPGTSGPYNEQFF
- TRBJ2-7 14 TRBD2 TRBV30 TGTGTCTGGAGCGGGACTAGCGCGAACAACGAGCAGTACTTC CVWSGTSANNEQYF
many TRBJ2-7 14 - TRBV5-8 TGTGCCAGCAGCTTGGTCGGCAGGGGATACGAGCAGTACTTC CASSLVGRGYEQYF
many TRBJ2-1 13 - TRBV24-1 TGTGCCACCAGTGATCCCGGGTGGGATGAGCAGTTCTTC CATSDPGWDEQFF
- TRBJ2-6 14 - TRBV28 TGTGCCAGCACTATACAAGGTGGGGCCAACGTCCTGACCTTC CASTIQGGANVLTF
- TRBJ2-2 13 - TRBV6-2/TRBV6-3 TGTGCCAGCAAACTTGAGAACACCGGGGAGCTGTTTTTT CASKLENTGELFF
many TRBJ2-5 12 TRBD1 TRBV20-1 TGCAGTGCTAGGGGACAGCAAGAGACCCAGTACTTC CSARGQQETQYF
many TRBJ1-2 12 - TRBV28 TGTGCCAGCACCTCCAATGGAGGCGGCTACACCTTC CASTSNGGGYTF
- TRBJ2-2 12 - TRBV20-1 TGCAGTGCCTTGGAGCGGGCCGGGGAGCTGTTTTTT CSALERAGELFF
many TRBJ1-2 13 - TRBV30 TGTGCCTGGAGTGTACGGGGAAAGGAAGGCTACACCTTC CAWSVRGKEGYTF
many TRBJ2-6 16 - TRBV28 TGTGCCAGCAGTCTCAGGGCGTTCTCTGGGGCCAACGTCCTGACTTTC CASSLRAFSGANVLTF
- TRBJ2-5 15 - TRBV5-5 TGTGCCAGCAGCTTTATCGGGGGAGAGAGAGAGACCCAGTACTTC CASSFIGGERETQYF
many TRBJ2-7 22 - TRBV4-3 TGCGCCAGCAGCCAAGATAATGGGCTAGTGGTATCAAAACCGCTAGGTCCCTACGAGCAGTACTTC CASSQDNGLVVSKPLGPYEQYF
many TRBJ2-3 14 TRBD2 TRBV30 TGTGCCTGGAGTGCTCTAGCGGGATCAGATACGCAGTATTTT CAWSALAGSDTQYF
- TRBJ2-7 12 TRBD1 TRBV20-1 TGCAGTGCTCCGGGACAGGGCAGCGAGCAGTACTTC CSAPGQGSEQYF
few TRBJ1-2 15 - TRBV19 TGTGCCAGTACCCATACCGCTACAGCTAACTATGGCTACACCTTC CASTHTATANYGYTF
- TRBJ2-5 15 - TRBV19 TGTGCCAGTAGTATTGATCCCTCAGGTTGGGAGACCCAGTACTTC CASSIDPSGWETQYF
- TRBJ2-7 14 - TRBV5-1 TGCGCCAGCAGCTTGGCCCCTCGCACCTACGAGCAGTACTTC CASSLAPRTYEQYF
many TRBJ2-1 14 TRBD2 TRBV7-3 TGTGCCAGCAGCGCTACGGGGAGGGTGAATGAGCAGTTCTTC CASSATGRVNEQFF